These 25 T cell receptor beta chains share one sample of origin, sequenced in a study of blood T cells in healthy people across ages. A J-beta primer mix and a sample-barcoded 5' primer were used in a second PCR of about 7 to 12 cycles. MiXCR, applied by TCRdb to the 5' RACE reads, yields one record per CDR3 protein. The repertoire consists of some 1,000,000 distinct CDR3 sequences, with almost 25% occurring once and the leading ten covering less than 0.75%. The data also belong to a second study, concerning T cells of mothers and their children.

Sequenced sample: blood. All receptors derive from a girl between 2 and 10 years old in good health.

This clonotype was counted between two and nine times. The J gene is TRBJ1-1, the V gene TRBV7-3, with D uncertain. Germline-derived CDR1 and CDR2 are SGHTA and FQGTGA. The CDR3 totals 13 residues. V lost 5 bases, J lost 1 base, and 8 bases lay in between. DNA of the CDR3: TGTGCCAGCAGCCCTCAGTCGAACACTGAAGCTTTCTTT. It codes for CASSPQSNTEAFF.

This clonotype was counted a few times. The chain employs TRBV28 and TRBJ2-5; D is possibly TRBD1 (5 bases). This CDR3 has 15 residues. Per germline, CDR1 MDHEN and CDR2 SYDVKM. V was clipped by 8 bases and J by 2 bases, with 18 bases between them. In DNA, the CDR3 is TGTGCCAGCGGATTAACCTCGACAGAGCAAGAGACCCAGTACTTC. Translated, it gives CASGLTSTEQETQYF.

This clonotype showed up just a few times. This chain connects TRBV12-3 or TRBV12-4 to TRBJ1-2, with 10 bases aligning to TRBD1. The V gene end was trimmed by 3 bases and the J gene end by 7 bases; junction bases not matched to a gene: 5. This CDR3 region has 14 residues. In DNA, the CDR3 is TGTGCCAGCAGTTTCGGGGGACAGGGGTTTGGCTACACCTTC. Translated: CASSFGGQGFGYTF.

This clonotype occurred a few times. The chain recombines TRBV6-2 or TRBV6-3 with TRBJ2-3; 7 bases align to TRBD2. The CDR3 length is 18 residues. Germline V lookup: CDR1 MNHEY, CDR2 SVGEGT. V gave up 2 bases and J gave up 3 bases; unmatched junction bases: 14. The CDR3 sequence: CASSYPIDLGRGTDTQYF. CDR3 coding DNA: TGTGCCAGCAGTTACCCCATCGATCTAGGGAGGGGTACAGATACGCAGTATTTT.

This clonotype was counted a few times. The chain carries TRBV27 and TRBJ2-7; D unclear. From germline, CDR1 is MNHEY and CDR2 SMNVEV (reference sequence). CDR3 length: 16 residues. V shed 0 bases and J shed 5 bases, with 17 bases lying between them. The CDR3 loop reads CASSLSDSPSPDEQYF. The CDR3 DNA reads as TGTGCCAGCAGTTTATCGGATTCCCCTTCCCCGGACGAGCAGTACTTC.

The rearrangement joins TRBV6-1 to TRBJ2-5; D might be TRBD1 or TRBD2, each matching 7 bases. V dropped 4 bases and J dropped 3 bases, with 12 bases sitting between them. Germline lookup yields CDR1 MNHNS and CDR2 SASEGT. The CDR3 covers 14 residues. The CDR3 region has the DNA TGTGCCAGCAGTGGCGGGGGACAGAAAGAGACCCAGTACTTC. Its protein is CASSGGGQKETQYF.

This clonotype was seen at least ten times. The chain is built from TRBV10-2 and TRBJ2-3; 7 positions agree with TRBD2. Germline V gene data show CDR1 as WSHSY and CDR2 as SAAADI. J gave up 1 base and V 6 bases, and 7 bases lay outside the gene matches. CDR3 length: 15 amino acids. The CDR3 loop is CASRRAGLGTDTQYF. CDR3 sequence (DNA): TGCGCCAGCAGGAGAGCGGGATTGGGCACAGATACGCAGTATTTT.

The J gene is TRBJ1-2, the V gene TRBV20-1, with TRBD1 identical over 11 bases. The CDR3 is 13 residues long. Germline values: CDR1 DFQATT, CDR2 SNEGSKA (reference sequence). V was clipped by 3 bases and J by 6 bases; unmatched bases: 3. The CDR3 loop reads CSASSGQGDGYTF. The CDR3 DNA sequence: TGCAGTGCTAGTTCGGGACAGGGGGATGGCTACACCTTC.

The V call is TRBV7-9, the J call TRBJ2-2, with 7 bases aligning to TRBD2. This CDR3 spans 16 amino acids. The germline V gene has CDR1 SEHNR and CDR2 FQNEAQ (reference sequence). Trimming at V came to 4 bases and at J to 2 bases, leaving 7 bases not matched to a gene. CDR3 nucleotides: TGTGCCAGCAGCTCCCCGGGAGGCCCAAACACCGGGGAGCTGTTTTTT. Translating gives CASSSPGGPNTGELFF.

This clonotype occurred a few times. This rearrangement joins TRBV5-1 to TRBJ1-2, with a weak D call TRBD1 (5 bases). This CDR3 comprises 17 residues. Looked up from germline, CDR1 is SGHRS and CDR2 is YFSETQ. With 3 bases removed from V and 4 bases from J, the gap between germline ends came to 22 bases. As DNA, the CDR3 is TGCGCCAGCAGCTCGGGGGGAGCGACGGAAGATTTCTATGGCTACACCTTC. It encodes CASSSGGATEDFYGYTF.

This rearrangement joins TRBV28 to TRBJ2-3; D is unclear. Germline V gives CDR1 MDHEN, CDR2 SYDVKM. The CDR3 is 15 residues long. V lost 6 bases to trimming and J lost 4 bases, with 17 bases between them. CDR3 amino acids: CASSTPTGAADTQYF. CDR3 DNA: TGTGCCAGCAGCACTCCCACCGGCGCCGCAGATACGCAGTATTTT.

The rearrangement links TRBV29-1 to TRBJ2-5; D gene uncertain. With the DNA end fitting TRBJ2-1 better, the J assignment may be wrong. Germline CDR1 SQVTM, CDR2 ANQGSEA. CDR3 size: 10 residues. The chain's CDR3 is CSVEGGEQFF. The CDR3 coding sequence is TGCAGCGTTGAAGGGGGAGAGCAGTTCTTC.

This clonotype has a handful of counts. This sequence joins TRBV14 and TRBJ2-7; D uncertain. Trimming took off 5 bases at V and 2 bases at J, with 13 bases between the two ends. This CDR3 contains 14 residues. The V gene's germline CDR1 is SGHDN and CDR2 FVKESK. CDR3 DNA sequence: TGTGCCAGCAGCTTCGCTAACCCGGCCTACGAGCAGTACTTC. As protein: CASSFANPAYEQYF.

The gene calls are TRBV11-2 and TRBJ2-3, with D maybe TRBD2 (5 bases). CDR1 is SGHAT, CDR2 FQNNGV, per germline. V was shortened by 4 bases and J by 2 bases, with 13 bases between the two germline ends. The CDR3 runs 15 residues. CDR3 bases: TGTGCCAGCAGCTCAATAGCGCCTTACACAGATACGCAGTATTTT. This sequence encodes CASSSIAPYTDTQYF.

This clonotype has a handful of counts. The V call is TRBV6-4, the J call TRBJ2-1; 9 bases agree with TRBD2. The length of the CDR3 is 15 residues. J gave up 4 bases and V 2 bases, and 3 bases lay outside the gene matches. Germline V gene data show CDR1 as MRHNA and CDR2 as SNTAGT. CDR3 sequence reads: CASSDGAGGYNEQFF. CDR3 DNA: TGTGCCAGCAGTGACGGAGCGGGAGGTTACAATGAGCAGTTCTTC.

This clonotype was picked up a small number of times. The chain couples TRBV10-3 to TRBJ2-2; a weak D match, TRBD1 (7 bases). CDR1 ENHRY and CDR2 SYGVKD come from the germline V gene. CDR3 length: 15 residues. The V and J ends lost 8 bases and 2 bases respectively, with 15 bases between them. CDR3 region: CAISQGGGNTGELFF. CDR3 nucleotide sequence: TGTGCCATCTCGCAGGGGGGAGGAAACACCGGGGAGCTGTTTTTT.

This clonotype was picked up a small number of times. This sequence joins TRBV20-1 and TRBJ2-4; D ambiguous. The CDR3 is 14 residues long. Germline V CDR1 and CDR2: DFQATT, SNEGSKA (reference sequence). V lost 6 bases and J 1 base, leaving 13 bases between the germline ends. CDR3 region: CSAKQGEAKNIQYF. CDR3 coding DNA: TGCAGTGCCAAACAAGGAGAGGCCAAAAACATTCAGTACTTC.

This chain uses TRBV28 with TRBJ1-1; tentatively, D is TRBD1 (5 bases). V dropped 1 base and J dropped 4 bases, with 10 bases sitting between them. The CDR3 runs to 14 residues. Germline V gene sequence: CDR1 MDHEN, CDR2 SYDVKM. The CDR3 is CASSLSKGITEAFF. CDR3 bases: TGTGCCAGCAGTTTATCGAAGGGGATCACTGAAGCTTTCTTT. The variable domain in full, completed from reference TRBV28 and TRBJ1-1, reads DVKVTQSSRYLVKRTGEKVFLECVQDMDHENMFWYRQDPGLGLRLIYFSYDVKMKEKGDIPEGYSVSREKKERFSLILESASTNQTSMYLCASSLSKGITEAFFGQGTRLTVV.

The V call is TRBV7-2, the J call TRBJ1-3; a possible D gene is TRBD1 (6 bases). The CDR3 consists of 14 residues. Germline V gene sequence: CDR1 SGHTA, CDR2 FQGNSA. The V gene lost 5 bases and the J gene lost 3 bases, with 11 bases spanning the gap. The CDR3 protein is CASSRRGVGNTIYF. DNA for the CDR3: TGTGCCAGCAGCAGGAGGGGGGTTGGAAACACCATATATTTT. Full variable domain (remainder filled in from reference TRBV7-2 and TRBJ1-3): GAGVSQSPSNKVTEKGKDVELRCDPISGHTALYWYRQSLGQGLEFLIYFQGNSAPDKSGLPSDRFSAERTGGSVSTLTIQRTQQEDSAVYLCASSRRGVGNTIYFGEGSWLTVV.

This clonotype is a singleton in its sample. The V gene is TRBV20-1, the J gene TRBJ2-7; D call uncertain. The V gene's germline CDR1 is DFQATT and CDR2 SNEGSKA (reference sequence). The V end lost 0 bases, the J end lost 6 bases, and 6 bases lay between the germline ends. CDR3 length: 11 amino acids. DNA for the CDR3: TGCAGTGCTAGAGAAGGTTCCGAGCAGTACTTC. It specifies CSAREGSEQYF.

This clonotype was seen only a few times. The CDR3 loop is CSCTGGGGDTQYF. CDR3 in DNA: TGCAGTTGCACGGGAGGGGGAGGGGATACGCAGTATTTT. This chain links TRBV20-1 with TRBJ2-3; TRBD2 matches 8 bases. The V and J ends lost 8 bases and 6 bases, in that order; junction bases with no gene match: 10. The CDR3 totals 13 residues. Germline CDR1 is DFQATT and CDR2 is SNEGSKA (reference sequence).

This clonotype was seen ten or more times. The chain couples TRBV20-1 to TRBJ2-3; no clear D gene. CDR1 and CDR2 from the germline V gene are DFQATT and SNEGSKA (reference sequence). V was pared by 2 bases and J by 0 bases, with 3 bases between. The CDR3 has 12 residues. This CDR3 reads CSARTSTDTQYF. The CDR3 DNA follows: TGCAGTGCTAGAACTAGCACAGATACGCAGTATTTT.

This clonotype showed up just a few times. The chain links TRBV20-1 to TRBJ2-1; D is unclear. Trimming took 0 bases from V and 4 from J, leaving 13 bases between them. Looked up from germline, CDR1 is DFQATT and CDR2 is SNEGSKA (reference sequence). There are 15 residues in the CDR3. CDR3 nucleotides: TGCAGTGCTAGAGATCAGCGCTCAAGTTACAATGAGCAGTTCTTC. This codes for CSARDQRSSYNEQFF.

V usage is TRBV6-5 and J usage is TRBJ2-5; D not certain. Trimming took 5 bases from V and 2 from J, leaving 12 bases between them. The CDR3 is 14 amino acids. CDR1 and CDR2 (germline): MNHEY, SVGAGI. As DNA, the CDR3 is TGTGCCAGCAGTGTTACACGGTTACAAGAGACCCAGTACTTC. This translates into CASSVTRLQETQYF.

Only a few counts were recorded for this clonotype. The chain combines TRBV20-1 with TRBJ2-3, with no clear D. Germline assignment: CDR1 DFQATT and CDR2 SNEGSKA (reference sequence). The CDR3 is 12 residues long. V lost 1 base and J 5 bases, leaving 7 bases between the germline ends. The CDR3, as DNA: TGCAGTGCTAGAGTTGGGGTAGATACGCAGTATTTT. It encodes CSARVGVDTQYF.